The present entry profiles one TCR beta chain with its context. This clonotype has at least ten counts. Its antigen is currently not known. Per-nucleotide qualities are absent, and no much larger clonotype sits a single base away. These data come from a study of human T cells and chemical hapten exposure (dated by TCRdb to the early 2020s). General notes on the study: For sensitization, 2% DPC in acetone was applied to a 2 cm by 2 cm area of upper inner arm skin. Throughout the roughly 25-week study period, patients were also given weekly therapeutic DPC doses on the scalp. Patch tests used Finn chambers with 0.01% DPC on the upper back, scored after 6 days by International Contact Dermatitis Research Group standards. The patient cohort, mostly female, included alopecia areata with under or over 50% scalp involvement, alopecia totalis and alopecia universalis. Libraries were pooled for sequencing, and per-sample TCR yields varied mainly because of small differences in library volumes within the pool. Peripheral blood TCR repertoire changes were tracked in vivo in alopecia patients during primary and secondary sensitization to the hapten diphenylcyclopropenone (DPC). Blood samples were taken from patients before sensitization (week 0) and then at 2, 6 and about 24 weeks after DPC sensitization. For TCR sequencing, blood came from some 31 alopecia patients at anywhere from one to four time points (pre-sensitization, 2, 6 and 24 weeks). What the work shows at the level of the full study, not this receptor alone: Because all patients had alopecia, a presumed autoimmune disease, the immune response of the patients might differ from that of healthy individuals. The number of PT1 expanded TCRs positively correlated with patch test score, significant at thresholds 8, 16 and 32 but not 4. After repeated subsampling, the strength of the expansion versus patch-test correlation and the threshold at which it became significant changed. DPC sensitization did not change the number of TCRs with a frequency above 1 in 1000, and there was no evidence of changes in global repertoire structure. Compared with pre-sensitization or healthy control sets, expanded TCRs formed significantly more large CDR3 similarity clusters, which is consistent with antigen-driven responses.

Library prep was done by RACE. Sequenced using a NextSeq 500. During library preparation, unique molecular identifiers were attached to individual cDNA molecules so that TCRs could be counted in a quantitative, reproducible way. From each blood RNA sample, both TCR alpha and TCR beta chains were sequenced. As for how the authors treated the data: The median number of TCRs per sample was 90,000 to 100,000, ranging from about 20,000 to 690,600. V, J and CDR3 annotation of the TCR reads was carried out using the Decombinator software suite. For the PS versus PT1 abundance plots, all samples were subsampled to the same number of TCRs (28,000). Expanded TCRs were defined as absent before sensitization and observed at least eight times at the 2-week time point. Through fastp at Q25 and MiXCR, TCRdb rebuilt clones from the public reads, retaining in-frame beta chains. Each CDR3 protein appears once, grouped with its most common genes and DNA. These V and J calls are TCRdb output, not the study's own analysis. In this sample the table shows fewer than 80,000 distinct CDR3 sequences, 10% of which occur a single time. Of the sample, roughly 6.8% is held by the ten largest clones.

From V the trimming removes 0 bases and from J it removes 3 bases, while the gene matches leave 14 bases of the junction unaccounted for. The germline V gene supplies CDR1 MNHEY and CDR2 SVGAGI. Its CDR3 holds 19 amino acids, cysteine through phenylalanine. The DNA shown is the 57-base CDR3, in frame from base 1. Read against the paper, the sample's time point label means: patch test 2, 6 weeks after DPC sensitization. What this sample's treatment or condition label stands for: therapeutic diphenylcyclopropenone sensitization with weekly scalp DPC. At every patch-test visit, the blood draw took place before the patch test was put on. Patients were considered eligible if aged 18 to 70, diagnosed with alopecia and deemed suitable for DPC therapy, and patients were excluded if pregnant. Unfractionated whole blood was collected in Tempus Blood RNA tubes, and total RNA was extracted from that blood.

The sequence is built from TRBV6-5 and TRBJ2-3; 8 bases in the junction line up with TRBD1. The TCR comes from a woman aged 45-65 years with alopecia areata. Some clones in this sample may be carry-over from other donors' samples. The material was whole blood, obtained in connection with sensitization to the hapten diphenylcyclopropenone (DPC). The CDR3 region has the sequence CASSYSGPGGSGVTDTQYF. The DNA sequence follows: TGTGCCAGCAGTTACTCGGGTCCAGGGGGCTCAGGCGTTACAGATACGCAGTATTTT.